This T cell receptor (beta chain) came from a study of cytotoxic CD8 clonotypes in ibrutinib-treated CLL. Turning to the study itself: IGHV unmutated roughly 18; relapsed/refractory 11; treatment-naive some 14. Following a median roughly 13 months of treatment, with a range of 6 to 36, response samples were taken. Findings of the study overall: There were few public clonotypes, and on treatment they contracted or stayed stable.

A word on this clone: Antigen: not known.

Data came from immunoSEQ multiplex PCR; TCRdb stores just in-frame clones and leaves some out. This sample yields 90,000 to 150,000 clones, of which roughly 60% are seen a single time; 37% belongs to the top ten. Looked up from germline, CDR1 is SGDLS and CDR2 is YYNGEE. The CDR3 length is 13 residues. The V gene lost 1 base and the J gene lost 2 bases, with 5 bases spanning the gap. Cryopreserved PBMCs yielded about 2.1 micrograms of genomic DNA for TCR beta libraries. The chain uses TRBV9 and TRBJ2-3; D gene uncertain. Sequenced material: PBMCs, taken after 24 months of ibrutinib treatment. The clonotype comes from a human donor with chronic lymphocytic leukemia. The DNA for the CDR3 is TGTGCCAGCAGCGTACCGGACACAGATACGCAGTATTTT. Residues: CASSVPDTDTQYF.